One T cell receptor (beta chain) is described in this entry. This sample is drawn from a study of cytomegalovirus exposure and HLA in healthy donors. Germline V gene sequence: CDR1 SGHKS, CDR2 YYEKEE (reference sequence). This CDR3 is 14 amino acids long. With 0 bases removed from V and 5 bases from J, the gap between germline ends came to 8 bases. This PCR relied on a set of 60 Vbeta primers and 13 Jbeta primers. Assay: immunoSEQ multiplex PCR; the TCRdb copy retains only in-frame clones and omits some. The sample carries some 170,000 clones, 70% to 85% recorded once. The TCR comes from a woman aged 60-75 years in good health and CMV-seropositive. The chain links TRBV5-5 to TRBJ2-2; D might be TRBD2 (5 bases). Sequenced input: PBMCs. As DNA, the CDR3 is TGTGCCAGCAGCTTGGAACTAGTAACCGGGGAGCTGTTTTTT. Translating gives CASSLELVTGELFF.